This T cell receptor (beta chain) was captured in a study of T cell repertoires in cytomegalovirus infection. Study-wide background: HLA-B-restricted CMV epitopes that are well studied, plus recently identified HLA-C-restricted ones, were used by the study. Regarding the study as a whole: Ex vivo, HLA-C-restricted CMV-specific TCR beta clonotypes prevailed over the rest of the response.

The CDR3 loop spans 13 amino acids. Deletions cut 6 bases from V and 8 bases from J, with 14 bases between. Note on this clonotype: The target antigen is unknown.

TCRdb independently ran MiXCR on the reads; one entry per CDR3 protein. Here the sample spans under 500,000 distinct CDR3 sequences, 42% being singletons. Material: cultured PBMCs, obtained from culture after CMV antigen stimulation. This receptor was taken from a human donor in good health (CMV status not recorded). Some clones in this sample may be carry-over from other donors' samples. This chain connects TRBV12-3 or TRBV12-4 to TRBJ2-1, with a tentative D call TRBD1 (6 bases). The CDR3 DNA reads TGTGCCAGCAGGAACCTGGGGGCGCATGAGCAGTTCTTC. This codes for CASRNLGAHEQFF.